Below, 4 T cell receptor beta chains from the same sample are listed, as sequenced in a study of T cells after yellow fever vaccination. TCRdb re-called the 5' RACE reads with MiXCR, one entry per CDR3 protein. The sample yields about 320,000 distinct CDR3 sequences, over 3.5% seen once. The material sequenced was PBMCs, taken 15 days after the yellow fever booster vaccination. The receptors derive from a man aged 18 to 30 who received the YFV17D yellow fever vaccine.

This chain links TRBV20-1 with TRBJ2-2, with no clear D. The CDR3 totals 12 residues. Germline-derived CDR1 and CDR2 are DFQATT and SNEGSKA (reference sequence). The ends were cut back, 1 base at V and 6 bases at J, with 6 bases in the middle. CDR3 in DNA: TGCAGTGCTAGAGCTTTTGCCGGGGAGCTGTTTTTT. It encodes CSARAFAGELFF.

This clonotype was recorded a few times. The chain employs TRBV5-1 and TRBJ2-5, with TRBD2 matching over 10 bases. The CDR3 consists of 16 residues. Germline-derived CDR1 and CDR2 are SGHRS and YFSETQ. With V trimmed by 2 bases and J by 4 bases, 8 bases remained unmatched. The CDR3 here is CASSFFLAGDLETQYF. CDR3 coding DNA: TGCGCCAGCAGCTTTTTTCTAGCGGGGGATTTAGAGACCCAGTACTTC.

This clonotype was counted many times. The genes are TRBV5-1 and TRBJ2-7; the D call may be TRBD1 or TRBD2 (5 bases each). Germline assignment: CDR1 SGHRS and CDR2 YFSETQ. V shed 3 bases and J shed 7 bases, with 17 bases lying between them. This CDR3 spans 14 amino acids. The CDR3: CASSSTGPPGEQYF. The CDR3, as DNA: TGCGCCAGCAGCTCTACAGGCCCGCCGGGGGAGCAGTACTTC.

The V call is TRBV19, the J call TRBJ1-5, with 7 bases identical to TRBD1. V shed 5 bases, J shed 7 bases, and the junction held 11 bases outside the gene matches. Germline-derived CDR1 and CDR2 are LNHDA and SQIVND (reference sequence). This CDR3 is 15 amino acids long. Here the CDR3 DNA reads TGTGCCAGTAGTGTGGGACAGCGACTTCGGCAGCCCCAGCATTTT. Encoded protein: CASSVGQRLRQPQHF.